This T cell receptor beta chain appears in the sequencing data of a study of beta chain features in type 1 diabetes. Study conclusions and caveats: Naive, central memory and regulatory TCRB repertoires appeared more similar among patients than healthy donors. VDJ junctions in type 1 diabetes patients carried more deletions and fewer insertions. An over-representation of cells with high TCR expression could result from cDNA sequencing.

A few counts support this clone. As yet, its antigen is unknown. Every bit of the isolated RNA underwent reverse transcription, so sequencing read expressed TCRB transcripts. Produced via immunoSEQ multiplex PCR; TCRdb's table is partial and in-frame only. The sample carries around 19,000 clones, about 50% recorded once. The receptor was derived from a man aged 18 to 29 in good health. The sample consisted of stem cell memory CD4+ T cells from blood.

CDR3 in DNA: TGCAGCGTCAGTAAGGTTTCGGGGATTGGGAACACCGGGGAGCTGTTTTTT. This sequence encodes CSVSKVSGIGNTGELFF. This chain links TRBV29-1 with TRBJ2-2; D perhaps matches TRBD2 (5 bases). Germline V lookup: CDR1 SQVTM, CDR2 ANQGSEA. The CDR3 has 17 residues. V was pared by 6 bases and J by 1 base, with 21 bases between.